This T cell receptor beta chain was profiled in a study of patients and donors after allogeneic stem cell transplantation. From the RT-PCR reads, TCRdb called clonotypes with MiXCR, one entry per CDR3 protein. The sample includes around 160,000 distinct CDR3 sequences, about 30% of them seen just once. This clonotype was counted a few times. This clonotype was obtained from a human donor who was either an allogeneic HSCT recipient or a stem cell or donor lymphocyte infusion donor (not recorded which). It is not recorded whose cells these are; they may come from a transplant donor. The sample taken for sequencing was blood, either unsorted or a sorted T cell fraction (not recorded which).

The CDR3 loop reads CASSSSGRVYEQYF. In nucleotides, the CDR3 is TGTGCCAGCAGTAGTAGCGGGAGAGTCTACGAGCAGTACTTC. The V call is TRBV6-5, the J call TRBJ2-7, with 9 bases aligning to TRBD2. There are 14 residues in the CDR3. The germline CDR1 and CDR2 sequences are MNHEY and SVGAGI. Trimming cost V 5 bases and J 3 bases; bases outside gene matches: 5.